The rows below give T cell receptor beta chains drawn from one sample of a study of blood T cell repertoires in COVID-19. Method: immunoSEQ multiplex PCR; TCRdb's copy keeps in-frame clones and lacks some. The sample shows 200,000 or so clones, 85% to 90% of them seen only once. The sequenced sample consisted of peripheral blood. Receptors were obtained from a person aged 65-85 years with COVID-19, enrolled during active disease. Both conserved end residues are part of each CDR3. Fields, in order: CDR3 DNA, CDR3 protein, V gene, J gene, clone size, D gene. D genes are given only for firm matches. Where a row states a size, it is once, few, many or the class of an expanded clone; other rows omit it.

TGTGCCAGCAGCGCAATGACAGGTGGGGCCGGGGAGACCCAGTACTTC	CASSAMTGGAGETQYF	TRBV9	TRBJ2-5	-	-
TGTGCCAGCAGCGTAGTCGCAGACTACACCGGGGAGCTGTTTTTT	CASSVVADYTGELFF	TRBV9	TRBJ2-2	-	-
TGTGCCAGCAGCTTCGACAGGGTGGGTGAAAAACTGTTTTTT	CASSFDRVGEKLFF	TRBV11-2	TRBJ1-4	once	TRBD1
TGCAGCGTTGGCCAGTGGTTTGTCGATGAGCAGTTCTTC	CSVGQWFVDEQFF	TRBV29-1	TRBJ2-1	-	-
TGTGCCAGCAGTTCGGACAGCGGAAATCAGCCCCAGCATTTT	CASSSDSGNQPQHF	TRBV6-2/TRBV6-3	TRBJ1-5	-	-
TGCAGCGTCGGGGCGGGGGGATCGGAACAGACTGAAGCTTTCTTT	CSVGAGGSEQTEAFF	TRBV29-1	TRBJ1-1	-	-
TGTGCCACCAGTAGGGGGTGGGGGTACGAGCAGTACTTC	CATSRGWGYEQYF	TRBV15	TRBJ2-7	once	-
TGTGCCAGCAGCCACGACCCCCCCGGAGCGATTCGCACTGAAGCTTTCTTT	CASSHDPPGAIRTEAFF	TRBV7-3	TRBJ1-1	-	-
TGTGCCAGTTCGAATCAGGGGGCAGTTAGCAATCAGCCCCAGCATTTT	CASSNQGAVSNQPQHF	TRBV19	TRBJ1-5	-	TRBD1
TGTGCCAGCAGTTACGACGTCCAGGGCCTAAACACTGAAGCTTTCTTT	CASSYDVQGLNTEAFF	TRBV6-6	TRBJ1-1	once	-
TGCGCCAGCAGCTTGGGGACTAGCGGTACCACAGATACGCAGTATTTT	CASSLGTSGTTDTQYF	TRBV5-1	TRBJ2-3	-	TRBD2
TGTGCCAGCAGTTCTCAGGGATTGAGTGGCTACACCTTC	CASSSQGLSGYTF	TRBV6-5	TRBJ1-2	-	-
TGTGCCAGCTCACCACCCTCCCCCAGGGGGCTGGCTGAAGCTTTCTTT	CASSPPSPRGLAEAFF	TRBV18	TRBJ1-1	-	TRBD1
TGTGCCAGCAGCGAGACAGGGGGTATCTACGAGCAGTACTTC	CASSETGGIYEQYF	TRBV9	TRBJ2-7	-	TRBD1
TGCGCCAGCAGCGCATCACAAGGAGGGAACACTGAAGCTTTCTTT	CASSASQGGNTEAFF	TRBV5-1	TRBJ1-1	-	-
TGTGCCAGCAGCCGAGGGACAAGCTCTGGGGCCAACGTCCTGACTTTC	CASSRGTSSGANVLTF	TRBV7-3	TRBJ2-6	-	-
TGTGCCACCCCGCAAGAGACAGCGGGTGTTCAGTACACTGAAGCTTTCTTT	CATPQETAGVQYTEAFF	TRBV21-1	TRBJ1-1	-	-
TGTGCCAGCAGCCAAACCAGGGCTTCCTATGGCTACACCTTC	CASSQTRASYGYTF	TRBV14	TRBJ1-2	-	-
TGTGCCAGCAGCTTAGCGCGTTACGGGGAGCTGTTTTTT	CASSLARYGELFF	TRBV11-3	TRBJ2-2	few	-
TGCGCCAGCAGCCAAGGATACCTAACCTCCTACGAGCAGTACTTC	CASSQGYLTSYEQYF	TRBV4-1	TRBJ2-7	-	-
TGTGCCAGCAGCTTACAATTGGGGAGTACGAACACCGGGGAGCTGTTTTTT	CASSLQLGSTNTGELFF	TRBV11-3	TRBJ2-2	-	-
TGTGCCAGCAGTTTGAGGGGGGGGAACTATGGCTACACCTTC	CASSLRGGNYGYTF	TRBV27	TRBJ1-2	-	-
TGTGCCAGCAGCTTAATACTAGCCAGCACCGGGGAGCTGTTTTTT	CASSLILASTGELFF	TRBV7-2	TRBJ2-2	once	-
TGTGCCAGCAGCTTAGCGGGAGGCCTAGATACGCAGTATTTT	CASSLAGGLDTQYF	TRBV5-4	TRBJ2-3	-	TRBD2
TGTGCCAGCAGTGGGGCTAGCGGACGCACAGATACGCAGTATTTT	CASSGASGRTDTQYF	TRBV2	TRBJ2-3	-	TRBD2
TGTGCCAGCTCACCTAGCGGGAGGGAGAAGTTCTTC	CASSPSGREKFF	TRBV18	TRBJ2-1	-	TRBD2
TGTGCCTGGGAGGCGGGGAAAAACTATGGCTACACCTTC	CAWEAGKNYGYTF	TRBV30	TRBJ1-2	-	-
TGTGCCAGCAGCTCGTGGGACAGATTCTACGAGCAGTACTTC	CASSSWDRFYEQYF	TRBV11-1	TRBJ2-7	-	TRBD1
TGTGCCAGCGGGGGAAGGGGGCCCAGCGAGACCCAGTACTTC	CASGGRGPSETQYF	TRBV2	TRBJ2-5	-	TRBD1
TGTGCCAGCAGCTTTTCTAGCGGAACAGATACGCAGTATTTT	CASSFSSGTDTQYF	TRBV11-3	TRBJ2-3	-	TRBD2
TGTGCCTCCAGGATTAGCACAGATACGCAGTATTTT	CASRISTDTQYF	TRBV6-6	TRBJ2-3	-	-
TGTGCCAGCAGCAGGAGGGAGGGTGGGAGGAATGAGCAGTTCTTC	CASSRREGGRNEQFF	TRBV7-2	TRBJ2-1	-	TRBD2
TGTGCCAGCACCTTACTTTCTCCTAGCACAGATACGCAGTATTTT	CASTLLSPSTDTQYF	TRBV6-6	TRBJ2-3	few	-
TGTGCCAGCAGCCAACCGGGACAGGGGCAGCTGATTGATGAAAAACTGTTTTTT	CASSQPGQGQLIDEKLFF	TRBV4-2	TRBJ1-4	-	TRBD1
TGTGCCAGCAGCTTACAGGCCTACGAGCAGTACTTC	CASSLQAYEQYF	TRBV5-6	TRBJ2-7	few	-
TGCGCCAGCAGCTTGGTCGTGGACAGGTTCGCCTACGAGCAGTACTTC	CASSLVVDRFAYEQYF	TRBV5-1	TRBJ2-7	once	TRBD1
TGTGCCAGCAGGGGCCGTTATAATTCACCCCTCCACTTT	CASRGRYNSPLHF	TRBV6-5	TRBJ1-6	-	-
TGCGCCAGCAGCCAAGATTTGGCGGGATCCAACACCGGGGAGCTGTTTTTT	CASSQDLAGSNTGELFF	TRBV4-3	TRBJ2-2	few	-
TGTGCCAGCAGTTTATTAGCCCCTACTCCCGACAGGGCTTGGGTGGCTGGGGCCAACGTCCTGACTTTC	CASSLLAPTPDRAWVAGANVLTF	TRBV27	TRBJ2-6	-	TRBD1
TGTGCCAGCAGTTACTCCCAGGGGGCGCCTGGCAATGAGCAGTTCTTC	CASSYSQGAPGNEQFF	TRBV6-2/TRBV6-3	TRBJ2-1	-	TRBD1
TGTGCCAGCAGCTCGGGACTAGCCACAGATACGCAGTATTTT	CASSSGLATDTQYF	TRBV7-3	TRBJ2-3	-	TRBD2
TGTGCCGGAGGACAGGGGTACGACGAGCAGTACTTC	CAGGQGYDEQYF	TRBV2	TRBJ2-7	-	TRBD1
TGTGCCAGCTCACCGGGACAGGTGAATGAAAAACTGTTTTTT	CASSPGQVNEKLFF	TRBV18	TRBJ1-4	-	TRBD1
TGTGCCAGCAGCTTGGGACAGATCGAAGAGACCCAGTACTTC	CASSLGQIEETQYF	TRBV11-2	TRBJ2-5	-	TRBD1
TGTGCCAGCTCTCCCATCCGGGAAAATTCACCCCTCCACTTT	CASSPIRENSPLHF	TRBV18	TRBJ1-6	-	-
TGTGCCAGCAGCGTGGGGACTAGCTGGGGTGAGCAGTTCTTC	CASSVGTSWGEQFF	TRBV9	TRBJ2-1	once	TRBD2
TGTGCCAGTAGCTGGGCAGGGGGCGCGGGTAATTCACCCCTCCACTTT	CASSWAGGAGNSPLHF	TRBV19	TRBJ1-6	few	TRBD1
TGTGCCAGCAGCTTAAGACAGGGGTCGCCCTACGAGCAGTACTTC	CASSLRQGSPYEQYF	TRBV7-8	TRBJ2-7	-	TRBD1
TGTGCCACCAGGCCAACAGGGACGGCTGGGGAAAAACTGTTTTTT	CATRPTGTAGEKLFF	TRBV15	TRBJ1-4	-	-
TGTGCCAGCAGCTCGGCCGGAGGCAGGTTGGATGCTGAAGCTTTCTTT	CASSSAGGRLDAEAFF	TRBV5-8	TRBJ1-1	-	-
TGTGCCAGCAGCCTATCGAGCTCCTACAATGAGCAGTTCTTC	CASSLSSSYNEQFF	TRBV3-1/TRBV3-2	TRBJ2-1	-	-
TGTGCCAGCAGCTCCGACAGGGGAAGTGAAAAACTGTTTTTT	CASSSDRGSEKLFF	TRBV7-2	TRBJ1-4	-	TRBD1
TGTGCCAGCAGTGAACGTTCGGGCTATGGCTACACCTTC	CASSERSGYGYTF	TRBV6-1	TRBJ1-2	-	-
TGTGCCAGCAGGGGAACTAGAAGTCGGGGGGCCACTGAAGCTTTCTTT	CASRGTRSRGATEAFF	TRBV2	TRBJ1-1	-	-
TGTGCCAGCAGGAACAGGGGTGACAATCAGCCCCAGCATTTT	CASRNRGDNQPQHF	TRBV6-5	TRBJ1-5	-	TRBD1